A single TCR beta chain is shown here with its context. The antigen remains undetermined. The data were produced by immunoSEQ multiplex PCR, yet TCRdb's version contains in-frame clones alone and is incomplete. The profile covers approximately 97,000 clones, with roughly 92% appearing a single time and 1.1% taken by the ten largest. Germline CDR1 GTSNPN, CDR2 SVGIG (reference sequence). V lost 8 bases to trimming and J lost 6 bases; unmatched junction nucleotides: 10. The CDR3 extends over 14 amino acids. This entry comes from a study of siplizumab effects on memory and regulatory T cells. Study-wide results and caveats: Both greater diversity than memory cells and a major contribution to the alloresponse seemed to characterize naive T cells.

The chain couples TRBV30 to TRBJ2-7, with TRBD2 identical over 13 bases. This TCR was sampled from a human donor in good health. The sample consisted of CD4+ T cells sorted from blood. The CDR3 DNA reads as TGTGCCCGCCGGACTAGCGGGAGTACGGGCGAGCAGTACTTC. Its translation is CARRTSGSTGEQYF.